Below are 6 T cell receptor beta chains sequenced from a single sample in a study of OX40 agonist ivuxolimab in advanced cancers. TCRdb keeps only in-frame clones here, not all; method: immunoSEQ multiplex PCR. The sample yields 55,000 to 85,000 clones, about 85% seen once. The starting material was CD4+ or CD8+ T cells sorted from blood, obtained in a trial of the OX40 agonist ivuxolimab. These receptors came from an adult with an advanced solid tumor such as melanoma, head and neck, liver or kidney cancer.

V usage is TRBV4-3 and J usage is TRBJ2-1; D gene unclear. V lost 4 bases and J lost 1, with 14 bases in between. The germline V gene encodes CDR1 LGHNA and CDR2 YSLEER. The CDR3 contains 16 residues. The CDR3 bases are TGCGCCAGCAGCCGTCGGACCCTCGGATCCTACAATGAGCAGTTCTTC. Residues: CASSRRTLGSYNEQFF.

This clone was detected only once. This CDR3 reads CASSISRGLGSYEQYF. CDR3 in DNA: TGTGCCAGTAGTATATCAAGGGGCTTGGGCTCCTACGAGCAGTACTTC. This chain connects TRBV19 to TRBJ2-7; the D gene is possibly TRBD1 (5 bases). Trimming removed 2 bases at V and 0 bases at J, with 14 bases between. CDR3 length: 16 amino acids. Germline assignment: CDR1 LNHDA and CDR2 SQIVND (reference sequence).

The V and J genes are TRBV11-1 and TRBJ2-1; D not resolved. The CDR3 has 15 amino acids. Germline assignment: CDR1 SGHAT and CDR2 FQDESV (reference sequence). The ends were cut back, 0 bases at V and 5 bases at J, with 11 bases in the middle. The CDR3 protein is CASSLAGSWNNEQFF. CDR3 nucleotide sequence: TGTGCCAGCAGCTTAGCTGGGTCTTGGAACAATGAGCAGTTCTTC.

The chain is built from TRBV7-6 and TRBJ1-3; 9 nucleotides match TRBD1. The V and J ends lost 5 bases and 3 bases, in that order; junction bases with no gene match: 5. The length of the CDR3 is 15 residues. Germline V gene sequence: CDR1 SGHVS, CDR2 FNYEAQ. Here the CDR3 DNA reads TGTGCCAGCAGCCCGGGACAGGGATATGGAAACACCATATATTTT. Its translation: CASSPGQGYGNTIYF.

As to this clone: Other DNA sequences from this sample encode an identical CDR3 as well. This chain joins TRBV7-2 and TRBJ1-6; the D is unclear. The CDR3 length is 14 residues. The ends were cut back, 1 base at V and 6 bases at J, with 7 bases in the middle. CDR1 is SGHTA, CDR2 FQGNSA, per germline. The CDR3 coding sequence is TGTGCCAGCAGCTTAGAACGGAGTAATTCACCCCTCCACTTT. The encoded protein is CASSLERSNSPLHF.

The rearrangement joins TRBV19 to TRBJ2-7; a weak D match, TRBD1 (5 bases). The CDR3 runs 15 residues. CDR1 is LNHDA and CDR2 is SQIVND in the germline V gene (reference sequence). V lost 6 bases, J lost 0 bases, and 15 bases lay in between. The CDR3 coding sequence is TGTGCCAGTAGACCCACAGACAGTCTCTCCTACGAGCAGTACTTC. Amino acids: CASRPTDSLSYEQYF.